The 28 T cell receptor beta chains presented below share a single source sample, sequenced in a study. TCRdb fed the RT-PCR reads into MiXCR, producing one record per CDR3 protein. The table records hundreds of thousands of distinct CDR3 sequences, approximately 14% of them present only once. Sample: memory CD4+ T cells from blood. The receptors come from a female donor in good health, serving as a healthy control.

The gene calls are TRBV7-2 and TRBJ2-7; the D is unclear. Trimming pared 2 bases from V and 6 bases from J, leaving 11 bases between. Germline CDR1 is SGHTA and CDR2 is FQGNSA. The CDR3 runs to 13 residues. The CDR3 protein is CASSLSPLGEQYF. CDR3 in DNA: TGTGCCAGCAGCTTATCTCCCCTTGGCGAGCAGTACTTC.

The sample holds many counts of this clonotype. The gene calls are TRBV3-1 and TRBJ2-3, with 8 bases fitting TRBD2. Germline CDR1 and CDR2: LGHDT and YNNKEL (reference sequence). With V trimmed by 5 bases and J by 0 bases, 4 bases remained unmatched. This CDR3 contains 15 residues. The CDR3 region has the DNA TGTGCCAGCAGCTGGACTAGCCGTAGCACAGATACGCAGTATTTT. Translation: CASSWTSRSTDTQYF.

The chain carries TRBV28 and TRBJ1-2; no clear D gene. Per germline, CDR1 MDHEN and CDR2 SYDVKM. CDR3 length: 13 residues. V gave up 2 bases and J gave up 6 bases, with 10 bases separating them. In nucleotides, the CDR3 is TGTGCCAGCAGTTTACACGGGCTGGATGGCTACACCTTC. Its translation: CASSLHGLDGYTF.

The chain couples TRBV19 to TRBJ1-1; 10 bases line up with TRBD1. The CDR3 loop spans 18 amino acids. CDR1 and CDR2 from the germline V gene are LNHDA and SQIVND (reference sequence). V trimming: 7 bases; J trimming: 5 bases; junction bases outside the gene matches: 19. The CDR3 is CASTPPQGQGSSRTEAFF. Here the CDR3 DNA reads TGTGCCAGTACCCCACCCCAGGGACAGGGGTCCTCGAGAACTGAAGCTTTCTTT.

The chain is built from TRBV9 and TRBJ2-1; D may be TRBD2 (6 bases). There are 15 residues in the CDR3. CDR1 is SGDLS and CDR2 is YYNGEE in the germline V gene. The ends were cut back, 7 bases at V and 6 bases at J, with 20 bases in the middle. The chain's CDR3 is CASGASALSTNEQFF. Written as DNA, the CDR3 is TGTGCCAGCGGGGCTAGCGCCCTATCGACCAATGAGCAGTTCTTC.

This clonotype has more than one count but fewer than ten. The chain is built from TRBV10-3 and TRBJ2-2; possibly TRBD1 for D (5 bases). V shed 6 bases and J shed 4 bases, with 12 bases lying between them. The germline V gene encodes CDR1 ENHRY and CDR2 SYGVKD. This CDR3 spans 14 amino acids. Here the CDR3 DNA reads TGTGCCATCAGACCAGGGTTGTCCACCGGGGAGCTGTTTTTT. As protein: CAIRPGLSTGELFF.

DNA for the CDR3: TGTGCCAGCAGTCCCGGGTGGACGCAGTATTTT. It specifies CASSPGWTQYF. The chain employs TRBV27 and TRBJ2-3; D is unresolved. Trimming left V 5 bases short and J 9 bases short, with 9 bases between. This CDR3 has 11 residues. Looked up from germline, CDR1 is MNHEY and CDR2 is SMNVEV (reference sequence).

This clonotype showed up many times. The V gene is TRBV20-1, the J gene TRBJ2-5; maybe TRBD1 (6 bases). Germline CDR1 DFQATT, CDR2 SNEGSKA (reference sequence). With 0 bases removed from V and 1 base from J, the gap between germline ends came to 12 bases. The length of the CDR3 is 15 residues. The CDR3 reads CSARDYRAAQETQYF. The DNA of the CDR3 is TGCAGTGCTAGAGATTACAGGGCGGCCCAAGAGACCCAGTACTTC.

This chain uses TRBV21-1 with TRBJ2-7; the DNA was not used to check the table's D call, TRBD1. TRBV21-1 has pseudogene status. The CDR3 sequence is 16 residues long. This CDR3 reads CASSPQGAGADYEQYF. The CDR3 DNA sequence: TGTGCCAGCAGCCCCCAGGGGGCCGGGGCCGACTACGAGCAGTACTTC.

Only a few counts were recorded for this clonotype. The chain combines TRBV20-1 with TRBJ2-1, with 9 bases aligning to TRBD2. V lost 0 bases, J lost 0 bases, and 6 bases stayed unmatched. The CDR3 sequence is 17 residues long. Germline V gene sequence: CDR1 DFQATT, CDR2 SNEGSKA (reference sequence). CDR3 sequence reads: CSAREWGSGSSYNEQFF. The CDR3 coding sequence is TGCAGTGCTAGAGAATGGGGTAGCGGGAGCTCCTACAATGAGCAGTTCTTC.

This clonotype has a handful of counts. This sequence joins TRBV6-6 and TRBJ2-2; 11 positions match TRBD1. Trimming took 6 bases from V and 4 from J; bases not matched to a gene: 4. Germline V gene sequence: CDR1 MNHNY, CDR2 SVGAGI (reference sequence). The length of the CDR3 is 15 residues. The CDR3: CASRIGTGGTGELFF. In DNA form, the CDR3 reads TGTGCCAGCAGAATCGGGACAGGGGGCACCGGGGAGCTGTTTTTT.

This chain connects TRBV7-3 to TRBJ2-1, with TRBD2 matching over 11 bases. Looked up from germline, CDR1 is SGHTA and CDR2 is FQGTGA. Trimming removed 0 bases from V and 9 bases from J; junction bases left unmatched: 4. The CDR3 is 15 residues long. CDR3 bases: TGTGCCAGCAGCTTAACATTTACTAGCGGGAGTGAGCAGTTCTTC. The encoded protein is CASSLTFTSGSEQFF.

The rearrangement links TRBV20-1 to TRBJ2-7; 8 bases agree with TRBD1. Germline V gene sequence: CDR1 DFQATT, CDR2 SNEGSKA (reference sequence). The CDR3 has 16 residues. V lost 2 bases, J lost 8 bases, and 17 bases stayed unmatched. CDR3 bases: TGCAGTGCTAGAACACCTAGGACAGGGATCTCTGGGCAGCAGTACTTC. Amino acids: CSARTPRTGISGQQYF.

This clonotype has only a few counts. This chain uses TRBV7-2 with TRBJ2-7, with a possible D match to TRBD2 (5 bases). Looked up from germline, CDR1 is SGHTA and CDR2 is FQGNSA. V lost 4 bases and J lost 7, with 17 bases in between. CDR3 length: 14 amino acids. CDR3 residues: CASSSRLRWEEQYF. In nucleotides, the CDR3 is TGTGCCAGCAGCTCACGCCTACGATGGGAGGAGCAGTACTTC.

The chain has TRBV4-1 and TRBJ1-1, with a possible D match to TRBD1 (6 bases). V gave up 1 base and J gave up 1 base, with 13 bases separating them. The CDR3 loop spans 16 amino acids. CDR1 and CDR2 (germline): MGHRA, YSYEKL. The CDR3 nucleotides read TGCGCCAGCAGCCAAGGAAGGGCAGGGGCGAACACTGAAGCTTTCTTT. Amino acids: CASSQGRAGANTEAFF.

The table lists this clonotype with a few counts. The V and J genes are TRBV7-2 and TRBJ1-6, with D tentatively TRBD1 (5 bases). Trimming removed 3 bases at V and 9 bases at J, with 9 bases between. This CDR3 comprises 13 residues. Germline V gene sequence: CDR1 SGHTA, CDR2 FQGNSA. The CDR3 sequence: CASSFARGSPLHF. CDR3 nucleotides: TGTGCCAGCAGCTTCGCGAGGGGTTCACCCCTCCACTTT.

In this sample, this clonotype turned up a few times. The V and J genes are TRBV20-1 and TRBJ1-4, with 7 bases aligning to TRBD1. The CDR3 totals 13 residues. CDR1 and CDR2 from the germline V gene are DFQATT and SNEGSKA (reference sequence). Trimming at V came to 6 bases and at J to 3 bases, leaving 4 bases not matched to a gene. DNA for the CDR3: TGCAGTGCCCAGGGGGACCCTAATGAAAAACTGTTTTTT. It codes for CSAQGDPNEKLFF.

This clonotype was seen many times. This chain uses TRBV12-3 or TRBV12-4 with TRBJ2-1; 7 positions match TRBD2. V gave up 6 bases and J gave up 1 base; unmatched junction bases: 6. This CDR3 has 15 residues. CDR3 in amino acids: CASRGLVVSYNEQFF. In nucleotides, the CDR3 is TGTGCCAGCAGAGGACTAGTTGTATCCTACAATGAGCAGTTCTTC.

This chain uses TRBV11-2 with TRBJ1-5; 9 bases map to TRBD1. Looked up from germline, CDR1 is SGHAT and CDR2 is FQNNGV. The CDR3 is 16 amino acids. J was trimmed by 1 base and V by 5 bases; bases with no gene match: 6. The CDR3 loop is CASSPGQGRSNQPQHF. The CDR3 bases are TGTGCCAGCAGCCCGGGACAGGGAAGGAGCAATCAGCCCCAGCATTTT.

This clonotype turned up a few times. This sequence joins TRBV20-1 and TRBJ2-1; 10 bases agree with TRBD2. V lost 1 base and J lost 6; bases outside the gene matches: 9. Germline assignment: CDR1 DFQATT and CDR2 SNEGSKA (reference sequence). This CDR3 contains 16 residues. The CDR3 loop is CSARVPAGGPINEQFF. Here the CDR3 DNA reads TGCAGTGCTAGAGTCCCAGCGGGAGGGCCTATCAATGAGCAGTTCTTC.

CDR3 residues: CASSLNSGSGADTQYF. In nucleotides, the CDR3 is TGTGCCAGCAGCCTGAATAGCGGGAGTGGGGCAGATACGCAGTATTTT. V and J are TRBV7-2 and TRBJ2-3; 9 bases agree with TRBD2. The CDR3 consists of 16 residues. Germline V gene data show CDR1 as SGHTA and CDR2 as FQGNSA. V shed 5 bases, J shed 4 bases, and the junction held 10 bases outside the gene matches. Full variable domain (rest looked up from reference TRBV7-2 and TRBJ2-3): GAGVSQSPSNKVTEKGKDVELRCDPISGHTALYWYRQSLGQGLEFLIYFQGNSAPDKSGLPSDRFSAERTGGSVSTLTIQRTQQEDSAVYLCASSLNSGSGADTQYFGPGTRLTVL.

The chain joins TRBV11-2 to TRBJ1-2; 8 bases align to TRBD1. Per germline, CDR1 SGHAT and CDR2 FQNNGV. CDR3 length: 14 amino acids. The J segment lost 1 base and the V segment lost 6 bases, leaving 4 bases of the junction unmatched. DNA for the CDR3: TGTGCCAGCAGTCAACAGGGGGTTAACTATGGCTACACCTTC. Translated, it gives CASSQQGVNYGYTF.

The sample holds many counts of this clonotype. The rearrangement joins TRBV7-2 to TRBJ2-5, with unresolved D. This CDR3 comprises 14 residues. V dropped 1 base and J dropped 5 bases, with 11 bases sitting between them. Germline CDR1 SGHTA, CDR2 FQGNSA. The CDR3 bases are TGTGCCAGCAGCTTAGATCATAGTCGGGAGACCCAGTACTTC. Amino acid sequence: CASSLDHSRETQYF. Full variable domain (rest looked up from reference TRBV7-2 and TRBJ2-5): GAGVSQSPSNKVTEKGKDVELRCDPISGHTALYWYRQSLGQGLEFLIYFQGNSAPDKSGLPSDRFSAERTGGSVSTLTIQRTQQEDSAVYLCASSLDHSRETQYFGPGTRLLVL.

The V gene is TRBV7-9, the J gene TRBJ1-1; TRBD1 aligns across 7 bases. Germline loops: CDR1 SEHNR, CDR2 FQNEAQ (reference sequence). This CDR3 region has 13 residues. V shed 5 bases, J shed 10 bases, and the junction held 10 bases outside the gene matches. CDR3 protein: CASSSNRGPGAFF. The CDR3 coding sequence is TGTGCCAGCAGCAGTAACAGGGGACCGGGAGCTTTCTTT.

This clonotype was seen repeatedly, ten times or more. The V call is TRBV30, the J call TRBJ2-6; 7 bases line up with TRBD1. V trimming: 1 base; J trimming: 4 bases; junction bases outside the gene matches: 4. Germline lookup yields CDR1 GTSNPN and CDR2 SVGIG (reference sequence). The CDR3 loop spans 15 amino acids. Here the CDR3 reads CAWSADRAGANVLTF. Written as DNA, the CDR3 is TGTGCCTGGAGTGCAGACAGGGCCGGGGCCAACGTCCTGACTTTC.

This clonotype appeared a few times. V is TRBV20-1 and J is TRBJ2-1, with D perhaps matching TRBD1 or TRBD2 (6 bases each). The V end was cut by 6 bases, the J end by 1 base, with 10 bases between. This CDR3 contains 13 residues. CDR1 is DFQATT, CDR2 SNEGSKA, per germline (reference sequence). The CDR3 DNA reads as TGCAGTGCGGAGGGGGTTTCCTACAATGAGCAGTTCTTC. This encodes CSAEGVSYNEQFF.

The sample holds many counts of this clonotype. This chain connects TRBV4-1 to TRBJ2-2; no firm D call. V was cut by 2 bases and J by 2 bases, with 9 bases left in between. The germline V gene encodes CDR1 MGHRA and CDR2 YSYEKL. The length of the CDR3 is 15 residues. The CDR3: CASSQQELNTGELFF. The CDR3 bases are TGCGCCAGCAGCCAACAGGAGCTTAACACCGGGGAGCTGTTTTTT.

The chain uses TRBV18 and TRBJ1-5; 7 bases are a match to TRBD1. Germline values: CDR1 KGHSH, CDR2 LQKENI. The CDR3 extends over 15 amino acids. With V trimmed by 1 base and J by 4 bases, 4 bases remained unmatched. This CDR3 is CASSPRGTANQPQHF. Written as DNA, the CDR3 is TGTGCCAGCTCACCACGAGGGACAGCTAATCAGCCCCAGCATTTT. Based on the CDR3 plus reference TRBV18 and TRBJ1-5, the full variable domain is NAGVMQNPRHLVRRRGQEARLRCSPMKGHSHVYWYRQLPEEGLKFMVYLQKENIIDESGMPKERFSAEFPKEGPSILRIQQVVRGDSAAYFCASSPRGTANQPQHFGDGTRLSIL.